Listed below are T cell receptor beta chains from one sample, sequenced in a study of beta chain features in type 1 diabetes. TCRdb's table, derived via immunoSEQ multiplex PCR, lists solely in-frame clones and lacks some. The sample has 95,000 to 150,000 clones; over 15% are singletons. The sequenced sample consisted of central memory CD4+ T cells from blood. Every receptor here comes from a man in his thirties or forties with type 1 diabetes. Each CDR3 is given with its conserved first and last residue. The D gene is left open where the match is weak. The listing skips clone size in some rows; elsewhere it reads once, few, many or a size class.

TRBD2	many	TRBV2	TRBJ2-1	CASTLSGGGNNEQFF	TGTGCCAGCACCCTAAGCGGGGGCGGGAACAATGAGCAGTTCTTC
.	few	TRBV19	TRBJ1-5	CASSIDEGQPQHF	TGTGCCAGTAGCATCGACGAGGGTCAGCCCCAGCATTTT
.	.	TRBV29-1	TRBJ1-2	CSVAANYGYTF	TGCAGCGTTGCAGCTAACTATGGCTACACCTTC
.	few	TRBV6-5	TRBJ2-3	CASSYSSGASTDTQYF	TGTGCCAGCAGTTACTCGTCAGGAGCTAGCACAGATACGCAGTATTTT
.	many	TRBV2	TRBJ1-4	CASTPRSNEKLFF	TGTGCCAGCACCCCCAGGTCTAATGAAAAACTGTTTTTT
.	.	TRBV11-2	TRBJ2-2	CASSPNTGELFF	TGTGCCAGCAGCCCCAACACCGGGGAGCTGTTTTTT
.	.	TRBV5-4	TRBJ2-3	CASSDLQGKADTQYF	TGCGCCAGCAGCGATTTACAGGGAAAAGCAGATACGCAGTATTTT
.	few	TRBV10-3	TRBJ1-1	CAISPGTEAFF	TGTGCCATCAGCCCGGGGACTGAAGCTTTCTTT
.	.	TRBV6-1	TRBJ2-7	CASSERWTEQYF	TGTGCCAGCAGTGAAAGGTGGACCGAGCAGTACTTC
TRBD1	.	TRBV30	TRBJ1-6	CAWSYPGTGGRTLHF	TGTGCCTGGAGTTACCCCGGGACAGGAGGCAGGACCCTCCACTTT
TRBD1	.	TRBV18	TRBJ2-6	CASSPPGGVSGANVLTF	TGTGCCAGCTCACCACCAGGGGGCGTGTCTGGGGCCAACGTCCTGACTTTC
.	.	TRBV28	TRBJ1-6	CASTGSSYNSPLHF	TGTGCCAGCACGGGGAGCTCCTATAATTCACCCCTCCACTTT
.	few	TRBV28	TRBJ2-3	CASSFQAKLTDTQYF	TGTGCCAGCAGTTTTCAGGCTAAGCTCACAGATACGCAGTATTTT
TRBD2	few	TRBV27	TRBJ2-1	CASKRLAGYNEQFF	TGTGCCAGCAAAAGACTAGCGGGTTACAATGAGCAGTTCTTC
TRBD2	.	TRBV2	TRBJ2-7	CASSFALAGGEQYF	TGTGCCAGCAGTTTTGCACTAGCGGGTGGCGAGCAGTACTTC
.	few	TRBV5-1	TRBJ1-2	CASSPLTGNYGYTF	TGCGCCAGCAGCCCGCTGACAGGCAACTATGGCTACACCTTC
.	.	TRBV20-1	TRBJ2-3	CSASGSGTQYF	TGCAGTGCTAGCGGATCGGGTACGCAGTATTTT
.	.	TRBV5-1	TRBJ1-6	CASSLTGQRTPLHF	TGCGCCAGCAGCTTAACAGGGCAGCGGACACCCCTCCACTTT
.	.	TRBV5-1	TRBJ1-2	CASSTDTFDGYTF	TGCGCCAGCAGCACGGACACATTTGATGGCTACACCTTC
.	few	TRBV9	TRBJ2-6	CASSARVSGANVLTF	TGTGCCAGCAGTGCCAGGGTCTCTGGGGCCAACGTCCTGACTTTC
TRBD1	few	TRBV7-2	TRBJ2-1	CASSSGQEYNEQFF	TGTGCCAGCAGCTCGGGACAGGAATACAATGAGCAGTTCTTC
TRBD2	.	TRBV4-1	TRBJ2-5	CASSQEERGGQETQYF	TGCGCCAGCAGCCAAGAAGAGCGGGGGGGCCAAGAGACCCAGTACTTC
.	.	TRBV4-2	TRBJ2-6	CASSQDFQNSGANVLTF	TGTGCCAGCAGCCAAGATTTCCAGAACTCTGGGGCCAACGTCCTGACTTTC
TRBD1	few	TRBV9	TRBJ2-2	CASSVAGQAAGELFF	TGTGCCAGCAGCGTAGCCGGACAGGCGGCCGGGGAGCTGTTTTTT
TRBD2	few	TRBV7-2	TRBJ2-1	CASSLAGTTFEQFF	TGTGCCAGCAGCTTAGCCGGGACTACATTTGAGCAGTTCTTC
.	.	TRBV7-2	TRBJ2-7	CASSFQGYEQYF	TGTGCCAGCAGCTTTCAAGGGTACGAGCAGTACTTC
.	few	TRBV19	TRBJ1-6	CATSYSPLHF	TGTGCCACCTCGTATTCACCCCTCCACTTT
.	.	TRBV29-1	TRBJ2-7	CSVELVTGTYYEQYF	TGCAGCGTTGAGTTGGTGACCGGGACCTACTACGAGCAGTACTTC
.	few	TRBV9	TRBJ2-2	CASSAPTGWTGELFF	TGTGCCAGCAGCGCTCCGACAGGCTGGACCGGGGAGCTGTTTTTT
TRBD2	few	TRBV29-1	TRBJ2-5	CSARTSGRQETQYF	TGCAGCGCCCGGACTAGCGGGCGCCAAGAGACCCAGTACTTC
.	few	TRBV30	TRBJ2-1	CAWRGLDEQFF	TGTGCCTGGAGGGGGCTGGATGAGCAGTTCTTC
TRBD1	few	TRBV9	TRBJ2-7	CASSGTGGIEQYF	TGTGCCAGCAGCGGGACAGGGGGGATCGAGCAGTACTTC
.	few	TRBV29-1	TRBJ1-1	CSVDRGLNTEAFF	TGCAGCGTTGATAGGGGACTGAACACTGAAGCTTTCTTT
TRBD2	few	TRBV7-9	TRBJ2-1	CASSWYSGGKNEQFF	TGTGCCAGCAGCTGGTACAGCGGGGGGAAGAATGAGCAGTTCTTC
.	.	TRBV7-2	TRBJ1-3	CASSFVAAGHGPGNTIYF	TGTGCCAGCAGCTTTGTTGCCGCGGGGCACGGTCCTGGAAACACCATATATTTT
.	.	TRBV14	TRBJ1-2	CASSTPGGGYTF	TGTGCCAGCAGCACCCCCGGGGGCGGCTACACCTTC
.	.	TRBV29-1	TRBJ2-1	CSVLLEGAYNEQFF	TGCAGCGTTCTTCTCGAGGGGGCCTACAATGAGCAGTTCTTC
.	once	TRBV7-9	TRBJ2-1	CASSLVSNEQFF	TGTGCCAGCAGCTTAGTTTCCAATGAGCAGTTCTTC
.	few	TRBV18	TRBJ2-7	CASSPSLGDYEQYF	TGTGCCAGCTCACCCTCCCTAGGAGACTACGAGCAGTACTTC
TRBD1	.	TRBV7-7	TRBJ2-3	CASSWDDRADTQYF	TGTGCTAGCAGCTGGGACGACAGGGCAGATACGCAGTATTTT
.	few	TRBV6-5	TRBJ2-7	CASSLSSYEQYF	TGTGCCAGCAGTCTGAGCTCCTACGAGCAGTACTTC
TRBD1	.	TRBV9	TRBJ1-2	CASSPLGQGQGQGYTF	TGTGCCAGCAGCCCATTGGGCCAGGGACAGGGACAAGGCTACACCTTC